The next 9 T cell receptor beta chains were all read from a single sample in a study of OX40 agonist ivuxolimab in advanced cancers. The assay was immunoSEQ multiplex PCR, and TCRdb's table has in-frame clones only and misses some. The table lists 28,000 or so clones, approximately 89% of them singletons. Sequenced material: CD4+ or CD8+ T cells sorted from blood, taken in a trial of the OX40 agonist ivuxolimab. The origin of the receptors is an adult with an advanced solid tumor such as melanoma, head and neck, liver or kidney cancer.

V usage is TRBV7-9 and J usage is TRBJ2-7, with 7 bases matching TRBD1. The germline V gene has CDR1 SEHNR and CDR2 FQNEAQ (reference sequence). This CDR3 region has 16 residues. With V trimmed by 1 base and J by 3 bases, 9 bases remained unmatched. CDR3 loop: CASSLEVGQGVYEQYF. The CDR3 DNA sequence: TGTGCCAGCAGCTTAGAGGTGGGTCAGGGGGTCTACGAGCAGTACTTC.

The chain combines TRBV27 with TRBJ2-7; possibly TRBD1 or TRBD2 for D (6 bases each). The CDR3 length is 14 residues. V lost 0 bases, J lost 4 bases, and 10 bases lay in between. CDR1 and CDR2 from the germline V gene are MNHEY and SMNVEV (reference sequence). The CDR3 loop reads CASSLSGGPYEQYF. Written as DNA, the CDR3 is TGTGCCAGCAGTTTATCTGGGGGGCCTTACGAGCAGTACTTC.

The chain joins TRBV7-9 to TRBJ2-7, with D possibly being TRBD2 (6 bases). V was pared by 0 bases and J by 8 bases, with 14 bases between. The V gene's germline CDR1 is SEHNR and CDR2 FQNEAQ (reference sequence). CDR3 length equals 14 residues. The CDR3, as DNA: TGTGCCAGCAGCTTAGCGGGAGGAGCCCTGAAGCAGTACTTC. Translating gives CASSLAGGALKQYF.

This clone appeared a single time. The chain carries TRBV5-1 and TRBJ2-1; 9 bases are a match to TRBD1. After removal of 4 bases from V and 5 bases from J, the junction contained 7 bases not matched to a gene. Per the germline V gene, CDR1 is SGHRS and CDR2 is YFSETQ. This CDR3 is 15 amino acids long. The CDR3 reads CASSPGQGRHNEQFF. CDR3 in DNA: TGCGCCAGCAGCCCGGGACAGGGTCGACACAATGAGCAGTTCTTC.

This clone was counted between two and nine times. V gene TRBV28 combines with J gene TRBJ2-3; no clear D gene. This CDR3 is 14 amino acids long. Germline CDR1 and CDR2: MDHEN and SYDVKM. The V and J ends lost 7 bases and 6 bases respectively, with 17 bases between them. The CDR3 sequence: CASTSSGFGDTQYF. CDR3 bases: TGTGCCAGCACCTCGTCCGGGTTCGGGGATACGCAGTATTTT. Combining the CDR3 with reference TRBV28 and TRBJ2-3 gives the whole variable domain DVKVTQSSRYLVKRTGEKVFLECVQDMDHENMFWYRQDPGLGLRLIYFSYDVKMKEKGDIPEGYSVSREKKERFSLILESASTNQTSMYLCASTSSGFGDTQYFGPGTRLTVL.

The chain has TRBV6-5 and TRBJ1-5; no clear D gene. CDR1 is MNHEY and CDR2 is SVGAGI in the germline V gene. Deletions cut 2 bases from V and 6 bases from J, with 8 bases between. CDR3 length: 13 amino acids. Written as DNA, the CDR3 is TGTGCCAGCAGTTACGTGGGCCCTCAGCCCCAGCATTTT. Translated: CASSYVGPQPQHF.

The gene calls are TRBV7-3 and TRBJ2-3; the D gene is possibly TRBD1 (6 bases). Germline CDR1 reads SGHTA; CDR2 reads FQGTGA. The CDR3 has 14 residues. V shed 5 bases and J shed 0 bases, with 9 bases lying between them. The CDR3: CASSVDSSTDTQYF. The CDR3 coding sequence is TGTGCCAGCAGCGTGGACAGTAGCACAGATACGCAGTATTTT.

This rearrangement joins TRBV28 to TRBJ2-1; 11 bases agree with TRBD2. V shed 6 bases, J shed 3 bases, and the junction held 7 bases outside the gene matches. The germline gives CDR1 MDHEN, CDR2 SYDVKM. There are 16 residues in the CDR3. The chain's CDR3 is CASSHRLAGFYNEQFF. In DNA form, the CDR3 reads TGTGCCAGCAGCCACCGACTAGCGGGATTCTACAATGAGCAGTTCTTC.

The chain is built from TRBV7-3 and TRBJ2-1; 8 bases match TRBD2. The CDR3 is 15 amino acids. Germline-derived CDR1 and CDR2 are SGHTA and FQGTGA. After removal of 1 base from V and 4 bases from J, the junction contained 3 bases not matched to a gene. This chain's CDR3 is CASSLSSGTYNEQFF. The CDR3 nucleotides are TGTGCCAGCAGCTTAAGTAGCGGGACTTACAATGAGCAGTTCTTC. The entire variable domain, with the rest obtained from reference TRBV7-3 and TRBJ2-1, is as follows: GAGVSQTPSNKVTEKGKYVELRCDPISGHTALYWYRQSLGQGPEFLIYFQGTGAADDSGLPNDRFFAVRPEGSVSTLKIQRTERGDSAVYLCASSLSSGTYNEQFFGPGTRLTVL.